The clone carrying this T cell receptor (beta chain) was seen many times. This record comes from a study of T-cell reconstitution after alpha-beta-depleted transplantation in children. CDR1 is DFQATT and CDR2 is SNEGSKA in the germline V gene (reference sequence). The CDR3 has 15 residues. The junction had 10 bases not matched to a gene; V was cut back by 6 bases and J by 3 bases. Unique molecular identifiers featured in how the TCRbeta library was prepared. One entry per CDR3 protein results from TCRdb running MiXCR on the PCR reads. Among around 400,000 distinct CDR3 sequences, roughly 20% were seen once, and the ten largest hold 3% to 4%.

This clonotype originated in a human donor who donated a stem cell graft to a child with acute myeloid leukemia. This chain connects TRBV20-1 to TRBJ2-1, with 8 bases matching TRBD2. Specimen: PBMCs from the stem cell graft donor, collected from the stem cell graft. The CDR3, as DNA: TGCAGTGCAAAAAAGCGGGAGTCTCGCTACAATGAGCAGTTCTTC. Encoded protein: CSAKKRESRYNEQFF.